This TCR beta chain is drawn from a study of blood T cell repertoires in COVID-19. Turning to the study itself: COVID-19 samples from acute and convalescent phases originated in the United States, Italy and Spain.

Original handling: Amplification from reference gene primers served as the basis for estimated nucleated cell counts. Method: immunoSEQ multiplex PCR; TCRdb's copy keeps in-frame clones and lacks some. V, J and clone size derive from that table, while D and trimming were established from the DNA sequence. The data contain some 350,000 clones, approximately 82% of them seen just once; the ten biggest clones take up around 3%. Trimming shortened V by 1 base and J by 1 base, and 16 bases separated the two germline ends. This CDR3 has 17 amino acids. Germline CDR1 reads LGHDT; CDR2 reads YNNKEL (reference sequence).

The specimen sequenced was peripheral blood. The rearrangement joins TRBV3-1 (or the pseudogene TRBV3-2) to TRBJ2-5, with D possibly matching TRBD2 (6 bases). The sequence derives from a man aged 25 to 40 with active or convalescent COVID-19. The CDR3 region has the DNA TGTGCCAGCAGCCAAGGAGCTTGGGTAGCGGCCCAAGAGACCCAGTACTTC. This gives the protein CASSQGAWVAAQETQYF.